Listed below are T cell receptor beta chains from one sample, sequenced in a study of blood T cells in healthy people across ages. One entry per CDR3 protein, called by TCRdb with MiXCR from the 5' RACE reads. The data show roughly 1,500,000 distinct CDR3 sequences, with almost 35% seen just once and approximately 10% held by the top ten. Sequenced material: blood. The receptors were gathered from a woman aged 30 to 39 in good health. CDR3s include the opening cysteine and the closing phenylalanine or tryptophan.

>TRBV12-3/TRBV12-4
CASSLELALRREQYF
>TRBV13
CASKEGGPTDTQYF
>TRBV5-1
CASSLAVRGLAGSSYEQYF
>TRBV20-1
CSAGTSENTDTQYF
>TRBV6-8
CASTIPKPPQHF
>TRBV15
CATSRDGGPSGANVLTF
>TRBV4-2
CASSQLILAGGGNNEQFF
>TRBV21-1
CASSNLGSTDTEAFF
>TRBV20-1
CSAGGDRGSYGYTF
>TRBV5-1
CASKVGDGCTF
>TRBV9
CASSVDRLTDTQYF
>TRBV12-3/TRBV12-4
CASSLRGLDGEQFF
>TRBV12-3/TRBV12-4
CASSLTVLHNTEAFF
>TRBV11-2
CASSLRDFDPFSYNEQFF
>TRBV7-9
CASSSADREGGTQYF
>TRBV4-1
CASSQIGGYNEQFF
>TRBV10-3
CAISDPNPERLLYEQYF
>TRBV6-1
CATRTPNSYEQYF
>TRBV5-1
CASSFLENRGVSYEQYF
>TRBV24-1
CATSDRRTQETQYF
>TRBV15
CATSRELGGPAGELFF
>TRBV6-6
CASSQTRTHATYEQYF
>TRBV7-9
CASSLSSSSDEQFF
>TRBV6-4
CASSVTGATVGDTQYF
>TRBV20-1
CSATQGDYGYTF
>TRBV12-3/TRBV12-4
CASSLGISSAPTDTQYF
>TRBV6-1
CASSEGTQSYGYTF
>TRBV27
CASSIRTGEETQYF
>TRBV5-6
CASSIVTDSYEQYF
>TRBV12-3/TRBV12-4
CASREMTSGGRGEQFF
>TRBV5-1
CASSHGGPLGYTF
>TRBV10-2
CASSPGRGTPLHF
>TRBV6-5
CASSYSGGGGTPQETQYF
>TRBV20-1
CSAKTVDTEAFF
>TRBV7-2
CASSLNWLGGTYNEQFF
>TRBV20-1
CSASLHNEQFF
>TRBV11-2
CASSFSGQRTSEQYF
>TRBV10-2
CASSDRGQASSYEQYF
>TRBV7-9
CASSSLWVTQKSEKLFF
>TRBV28
CASRPTSGRARETQYF
>TRBV20-1
CSAYRGDTEAFF
>TRBV5-6
CASSGTSGVDEQFF
>TRBV20-1
CSTRDGQGAPTNNEQFF
>TRBV7-2
CASRVGRLNTEAFF
>TRBV9
CAGSSRKGLAVSTDTQYF
>TRBV4-2
CASKTGDSSYEQYF
>TRBV9
CASSRGEGLAGYEQYF
>TRBV6-5
CASSSFGQGTGTFTEAFF
>TRBV15
CATSRTQGGHTDTQYF
>TRBV12-1
CASSCHEQYF
>TRBV5-1
CASSLLQDGGYTF
>TRBV2
CASGRDRNTEAFF
>TRBV18
CASSPNRVGRLEQYF
>TRBV6-8
CASSSEAVEQFF
>TRBV4-3
CASSQDRRPRAKNIQYF
>TRBV7-9
CASSPMGGYTF
>TRBV6-7
CASSYHRDLGASGPSHNEQFF